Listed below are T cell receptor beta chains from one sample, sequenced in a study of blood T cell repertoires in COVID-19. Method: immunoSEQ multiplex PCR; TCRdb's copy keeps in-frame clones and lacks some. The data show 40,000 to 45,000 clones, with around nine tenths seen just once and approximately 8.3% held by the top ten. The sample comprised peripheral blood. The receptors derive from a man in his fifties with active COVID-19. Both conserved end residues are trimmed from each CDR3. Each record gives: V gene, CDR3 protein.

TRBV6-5	ASSSRDTYGYT
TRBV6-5	ASSRPGLAGNEQF
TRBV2	ASRGLGYEQY
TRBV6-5	ASSYLSSGLETQY
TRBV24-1	ATSPRESYEQY
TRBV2	ASSEALRYEQY
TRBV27	ASSKQEDYGYT
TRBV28	ASSGTSGYEQY
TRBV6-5	ASKTGTGGLEAF
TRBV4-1	ASSRPREWNEQF
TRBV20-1	SASPGTSGSNEQF
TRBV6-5	ASAPQGGRNEQF
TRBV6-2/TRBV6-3	ASGPPDSYGYT
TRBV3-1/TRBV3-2	ASSQAGQGSGELF
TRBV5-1	ASSLDTPNTGELF
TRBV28	ASSRPQGDGTDTQY
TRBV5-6	ASSSRDSSYEQY
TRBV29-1	SVRGTSGQETQY
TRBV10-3	AISDVVALGTEAF
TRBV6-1	ASSETGVGYT
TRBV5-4	ASSLSPTGYGYT
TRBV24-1	ATSVPTGAQETQY
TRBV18	ASAREVYEQY
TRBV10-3	AISEEQSSGANVLT
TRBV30	AWKGQTSYGYT
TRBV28	ASSLPPSRGGEQY
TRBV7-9	ASSFPRVDTQY
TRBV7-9	ASSTRLAPASTDTQY
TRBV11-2	ASRLGRDSGNTIY
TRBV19	ASSIGPSTDTQY
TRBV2	ASKGLAGTTDTQY
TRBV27	ASSPLARLETQY
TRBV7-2	ASSLALAGTDTQY
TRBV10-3	AGSTGSGNTIY
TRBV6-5	ASSYGGSPGEQY
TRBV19	ATSRQLGSGANVLT
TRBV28	ASSIPRGQGTEAF
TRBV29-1	SVGLVAGIYEQY
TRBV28	TIHRGNSNQPQH
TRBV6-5	ASMASGIETQY
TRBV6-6	ASSSGTRFNYEQY
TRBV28	ASSLARGRETQY
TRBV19	ASSNRENYGYT
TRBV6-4	ASSAGVTDTQY
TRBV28	ASSLTESSYEQY
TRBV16	ASSQSTGQGGLFGYT
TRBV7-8	ASGLAGESYNEQF
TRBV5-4	ASSLDAGTSGNEQY
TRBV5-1	ASTPSLGRSFGEQY
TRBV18	ASSPSGSETQY
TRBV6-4	ASSLNLGETQY
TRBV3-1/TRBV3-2	ASSQGLAGGWQF